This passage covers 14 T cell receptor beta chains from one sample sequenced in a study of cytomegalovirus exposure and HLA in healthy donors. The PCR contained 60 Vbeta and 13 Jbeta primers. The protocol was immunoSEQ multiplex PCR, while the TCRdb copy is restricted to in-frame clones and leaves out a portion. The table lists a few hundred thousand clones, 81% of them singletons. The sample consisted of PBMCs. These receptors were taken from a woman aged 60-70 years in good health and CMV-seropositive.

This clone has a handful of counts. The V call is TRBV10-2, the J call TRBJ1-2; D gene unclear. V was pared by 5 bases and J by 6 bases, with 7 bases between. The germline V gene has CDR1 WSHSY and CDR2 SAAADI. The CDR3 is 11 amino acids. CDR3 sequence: CASSSQNGYTF. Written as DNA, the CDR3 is TGCGCCAGCAGTTCACAGAATGGCTACACCTTC.

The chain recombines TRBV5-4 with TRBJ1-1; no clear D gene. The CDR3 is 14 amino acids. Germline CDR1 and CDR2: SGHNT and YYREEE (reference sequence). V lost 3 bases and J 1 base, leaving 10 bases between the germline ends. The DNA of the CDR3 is TGTGCCAGCAGCTCAAGAACAGCGAACACTGAAGCTTTCTTT. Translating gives CASSSRTANTEAFF. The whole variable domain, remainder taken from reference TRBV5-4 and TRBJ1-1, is ETGVTQSPTHLIKTRGQQVTLRCSSQSGHNTVSWYQQALGQGPQFIFQYYREEENGRGNFPPRFSGLQFPNYSSELNVNALELDDSALYLCASSSRTANTEAFFGQGTRLTVV.

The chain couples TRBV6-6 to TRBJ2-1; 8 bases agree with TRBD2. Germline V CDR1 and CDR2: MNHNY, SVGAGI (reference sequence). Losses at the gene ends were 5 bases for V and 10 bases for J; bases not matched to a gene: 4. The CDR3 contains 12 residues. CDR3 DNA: TGTGCCAGCAGTCCAGGACTAGCAGAGCAGTTCTTC. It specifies CASSPGLAEQFF.

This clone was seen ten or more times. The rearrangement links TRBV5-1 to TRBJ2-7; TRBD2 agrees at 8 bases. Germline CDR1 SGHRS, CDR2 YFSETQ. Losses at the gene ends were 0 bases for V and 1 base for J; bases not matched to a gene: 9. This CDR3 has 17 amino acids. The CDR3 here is CASSLGGLASGSYEQYF. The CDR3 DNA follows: TGCGCCAGCAGCTTGGGGGGGTTAGCTAGCGGGTCCTACGAGCAGTACTTC.

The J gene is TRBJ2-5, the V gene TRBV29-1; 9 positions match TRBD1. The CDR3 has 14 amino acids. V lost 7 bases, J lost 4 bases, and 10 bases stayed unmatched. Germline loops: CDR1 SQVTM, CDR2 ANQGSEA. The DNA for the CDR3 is TGCAGCGCGGTACAGGGGGCGCTTTCAGAGACCCAGTACTTC. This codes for CSAVQGALSETQYF.

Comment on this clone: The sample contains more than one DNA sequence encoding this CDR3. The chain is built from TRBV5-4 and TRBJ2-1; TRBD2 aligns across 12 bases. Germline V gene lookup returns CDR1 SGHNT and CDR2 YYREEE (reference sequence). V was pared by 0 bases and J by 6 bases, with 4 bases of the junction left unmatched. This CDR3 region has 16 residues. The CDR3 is CASSLELAGGGNEQFF. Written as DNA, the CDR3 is TGTGCCAGCAGCTTGGAGCTAGCGGGGGGGGGCAATGAGCAGTTCTTC.

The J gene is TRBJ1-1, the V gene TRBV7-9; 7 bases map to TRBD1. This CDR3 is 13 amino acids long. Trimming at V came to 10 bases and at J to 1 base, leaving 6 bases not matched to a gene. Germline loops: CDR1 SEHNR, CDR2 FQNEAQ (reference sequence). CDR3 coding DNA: TGTGCCACCCTGACAGGGACGAACACTGAAGCTTTCTTT. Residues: CATLTGTNTEAFF.

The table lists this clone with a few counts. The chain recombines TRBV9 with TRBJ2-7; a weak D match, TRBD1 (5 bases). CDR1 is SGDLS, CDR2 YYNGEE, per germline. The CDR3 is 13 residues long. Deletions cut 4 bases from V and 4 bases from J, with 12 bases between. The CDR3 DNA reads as TGTGCCAGCAGCAGTAGACCAGGGTACGAGCAGTACTTC. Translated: CASSSRPGYEQYF.

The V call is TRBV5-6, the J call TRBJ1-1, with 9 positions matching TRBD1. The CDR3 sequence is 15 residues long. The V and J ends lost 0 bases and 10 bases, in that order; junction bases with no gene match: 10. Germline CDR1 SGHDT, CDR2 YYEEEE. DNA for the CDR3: TGTGCCAGCAGCTTGGGTCCGGGACAGGGACAAGGAGCTTTCTTT. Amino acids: CASSLGPGQGQGAFF.

This chain's CDR3 is CASSPWDSPFYEQYF. CDR3 nucleotides: TGTGCCAGCAGTCCGTGGGACAGCCCCTTTTACGAGCAGTACTTC. The V call is TRBV28, the J call TRBJ2-7, with 7 positions matching TRBD1. Unmatched junction bases numbered 11, after V lost 5 bases and J lost 4 bases. The CDR3 length is 15 residues. The germline CDR1 and CDR2 sequences are MDHEN and SYDVKM.

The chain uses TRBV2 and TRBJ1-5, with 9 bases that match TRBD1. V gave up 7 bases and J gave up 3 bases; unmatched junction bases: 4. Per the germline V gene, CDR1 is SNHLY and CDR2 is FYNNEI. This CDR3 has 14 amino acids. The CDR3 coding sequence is TGTGCCAGCAAGACAGGGGGAGTCAATCAGCCCCAGCATTTT. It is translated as CASKTGGVNQPQHF.

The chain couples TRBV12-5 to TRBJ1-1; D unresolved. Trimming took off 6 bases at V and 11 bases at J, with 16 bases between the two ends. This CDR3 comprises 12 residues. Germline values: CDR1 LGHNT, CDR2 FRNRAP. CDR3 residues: CASGTEGGLAFF. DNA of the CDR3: TGTGCTAGTGGCACCGAAGGAGGATTGGCTTTCTTT.

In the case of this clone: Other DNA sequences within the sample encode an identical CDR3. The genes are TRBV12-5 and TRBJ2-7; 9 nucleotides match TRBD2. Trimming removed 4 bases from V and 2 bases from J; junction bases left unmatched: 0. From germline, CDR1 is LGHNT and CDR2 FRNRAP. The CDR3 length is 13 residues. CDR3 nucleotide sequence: TGTGCTAGTGGTTCTAGCGGGACCTACGAGCAGTACTTC. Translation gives CASGSSGTYEQYF.

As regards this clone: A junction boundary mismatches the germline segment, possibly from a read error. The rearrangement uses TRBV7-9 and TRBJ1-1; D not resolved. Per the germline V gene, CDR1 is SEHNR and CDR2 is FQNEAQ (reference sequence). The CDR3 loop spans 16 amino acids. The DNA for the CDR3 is TGTTCCAGCAGCCGAGGTACCGCCACCCCGTACACTGAAGCTTTCTTT. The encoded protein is CSSSRGTATPYTEAFF.